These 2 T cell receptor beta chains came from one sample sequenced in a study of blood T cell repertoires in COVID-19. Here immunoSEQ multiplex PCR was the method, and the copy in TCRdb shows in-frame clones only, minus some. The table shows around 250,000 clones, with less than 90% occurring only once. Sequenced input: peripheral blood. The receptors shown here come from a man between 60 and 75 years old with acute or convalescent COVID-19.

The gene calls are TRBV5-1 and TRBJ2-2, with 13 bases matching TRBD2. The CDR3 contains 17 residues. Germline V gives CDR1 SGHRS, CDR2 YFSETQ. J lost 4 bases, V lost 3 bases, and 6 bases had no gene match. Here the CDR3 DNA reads TGCGCCAGCAGCTCCGGACTAGCGGGAGAAGGCACCGGGGAGCTGTTTTTT. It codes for CASSSGLAGEGTGELFF.

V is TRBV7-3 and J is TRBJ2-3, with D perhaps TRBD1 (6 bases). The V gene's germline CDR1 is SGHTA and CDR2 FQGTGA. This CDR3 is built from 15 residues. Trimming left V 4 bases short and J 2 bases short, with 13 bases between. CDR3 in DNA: TGTGCCAGCAGCTCAAACAGGGTACCCACAGATACGCAGTATTTT. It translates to CASSSNRVPTDTQYF.